The 17 T cell receptor beta chains below were found in one sample sequenced in a study of CD8+ T cells in alopecia areata. Reverse transcribed after extraction, RNA yielded cDNA as the sequencing template. Here immunoSEQ multiplex PCR was the method, and the copy in TCRdb shows in-frame clones only, minus some. Of 65,000 to 70,000 clones in the sample, approximately 64% were seen once. This sample comprised CD8+ T cells sorted from blood, obtained at week 0. These receptors originate from a human donor with alopecia areata.

The rearrangement links TRBV28 to TRBJ2-1; TRBD1 might be the D (5 bases). The germline V gene encodes CDR1 MDHEN and CDR2 SYDVKM. The CDR3 has 10 amino acids. The CDR3 sequence: CATALGEQFF. The CDR3 bases are TGTGCGACAGCACTGGGGGAGCAGTTCTTC.

The rearrangement joins TRBV13 to TRBJ2-5; possible D gene TRBD2, 5 bases. V lost 1 base, J lost 3 bases, and 15 bases lay in between. Germline lookup yields CDR1 PRHDT and CDR2 FYEKMQ (reference sequence). The CDR3 spans 16 residues. The chain's CDR3 is CASSLATVERKETQYF. The CDR3 region has the DNA TGTGCCAGCAGCTTAGCGACGGTGGAGCGGAAAGAGACCCAGTACTTC.

The chain employs TRBV29-1 and TRBJ2-7, with a possible D match to TRBD1 (6 bases). This CDR3 is built from 12 residues. V was trimmed by 2 bases and J by 5 bases, leaving 10 bases between them. Germline V CDR1 and CDR2: SQVTM, ANQGSEA. CDR3 DNA sequence: TGCAGCGTTGAAATGGGGGCCCACGAGCAGTACTTC. As protein: CSVEMGAHEQYF.

The chain links TRBV4-1 to TRBJ2-1, with 8 bases fitting TRBD2. The CDR3 consists of 17 residues. The J segment lost 0 bases and the V segment lost 0 bases, leaving 4 bases of the junction unmatched. The germline V gene has CDR1 MGHRA and CDR2 YSYEKL. Written as DNA, the CDR3 is TGCGCCAGCAGCCAAGAAAGGGGACTAGGCTCCTACAATGAGCAGTTCTTC. Its translation: CASSQERGLGSYNEQFF.

The CDR3 here is CASSVGGLSYNEQFF. The CDR3 bases are TGTGCCAGCAGCGTAGGGGGGCTATCCTACAATGAGCAGTTCTTC. The chain recombines TRBV9 with TRBJ2-1, with D maybe TRBD1 (6 bases). V lost 0 bases, J lost 1 base, and 8 bases lay in between. Per germline, CDR1 SGDLS and CDR2 YYNGEE. The CDR3 has 15 amino acids.

The V gene is TRBV5-1, the J gene TRBJ2-7; D gene ambiguous. The CDR3 extends over 12 amino acids. CDR1 SGHRS and CDR2 YFSETQ come from the germline V gene. V was trimmed by 5 bases and J by 6 bases, leaving 12 bases between them. This chain's CDR3 is CASSWAGGEQYF. The CDR3 bases are TGCGCCAGCAGTTGGGCAGGCGGCGAGCAGTACTTC. The full variable domain, rest sourced from reference TRBV5-1 and TRBJ2-7, is KAGVTQTPRYLIKTRGQQVTLSCSPISGHRSVSWYQQTPGQGLQFLFEYFSETQRNKGNFPGRFSGRQFSNSRSEMNVSTLELGDSALYLCASSWAGGEQYFGPGTRLTVT.

The V call is TRBV4-3, the J call TRBJ1-5; D may be TRBD1 (6 bases). The length of the CDR3 is 16 residues. Germline V gene sequence: CDR1 LGHNA, CDR2 YSLEER. Trimming took off 0 bases at V and 6 bases at J, with 15 bases between the two ends. CDR3 DNA sequence: TGCGCCAGCAGCCAAGATCTGGGGGGGCGCGGTCAGCCCCAGCATTTT. It specifies CASSQDLGGRGQPQHF.

This clone has just a few counts. This chain connects TRBV29-1 to TRBJ2-1, with D uncertain. The germline V gene encodes CDR1 SQVTM and CDR2 ANQGSEA. Trimming stripped 6 bases from V and 8 bases from J, with 11 bases between. The CDR3 consists of 11 residues. The CDR3 DNA reads TGCAGCGTCCAGGACCAATATGAGCAGTTCTTC. Residues: CSVQDQYEQFF.

The V call is TRBV29-1, the J call TRBJ2-5, with 7 bases identical to TRBD2. Germline V gene lookup returns CDR1 SQVTM and CDR2 ANQGSEA. This CDR3 contains 13 residues. V lost 1 base, J lost 5 bases, and 4 bases stayed unmatched. The CDR3 here is CSVEGGGLETQYF. CDR3 DNA sequence: TGCAGCGTTGAAGGCGGGGGTCTGGAGACCCAGTACTTC.

The chain uses TRBV9 and TRBJ1-4; no clear D. This CDR3 comprises 15 residues. CDR1 and CDR2 (germline): SGDLS, YYNGEE. Trimming took off 0 bases at V and 4 bases at J, with 10 bases between the two ends. The CDR3: CASSVVGGNNEKLFF. In DNA, the CDR3 is TGTGCCAGCAGCGTAGTTGGAGGGAATAATGAAAAACTGTTTTTT.

This chain links TRBV7-9 with TRBJ1-2; TRBD1 matches 7 bases. CDR1 and CDR2 from the germline V gene are SEHNR and FQNEAQ (reference sequence). J was trimmed by 5 bases and V by 7 bases; bases with no gene match: 13. This CDR3 has 15 amino acids. CDR3 DNA sequence: TGTGCCAGCACCGCCGGGACAGTCTTGGTTTATGGCTACACCTTC. Residues: CASTAGTVLVYGYTF.

The chain carries TRBV30 and TRBJ2-1, with a weak D call TRBD2 (6 bases). CDR1 and CDR2 (germline): GTSNPN, SVGIG (reference sequence). There are 15 residues in the CDR3. Trimming cost V 1 base and J 9 bases, with 19 bases left between them. The CDR3 DNA sequence: TGTGCCTGGAGTGCCTTGTTGGTAGCGGATCTTGAGCAGTTCTTC. Encoded protein: CAWSALLVADLEQFF.

The chain joins TRBV7-9 to TRBJ1-2; perhaps TRBD1 as D (6 bases). V lost 5 bases and J lost 0, with 16 bases in between. This CDR3 has 16 amino acids. From germline, CDR1 is SEHNR and CDR2 FQNEAQ (reference sequence). This chain's CDR3 is CASSPPEQGANYGYTF. CDR3 nucleotide sequence: TGTGCCAGCAGCCCCCCTGAACAGGGAGCTAACTATGGCTACACCTTC.

This clone has a single count. V usage is TRBV6-6 and J usage is TRBJ2-7; D unclear. The CDR3 has 13 residues. The germline V gene encodes CDR1 MNHNY and CDR2 SVGAGI (reference sequence). Deletions cut 6 bases from V and 1 base from J, with 10 bases between. CDR3 residues: CASSFIGSYEQYF. The CDR3 bases are TGTGCCAGCAGCTTCATCGGATCCTACGAGCAGTACTTC.

This chain links TRBV7-2 with TRBJ2-1, with 10 bases lining up with TRBD2. The CDR3 is 15 amino acids. Looked up from germline, CDR1 is SGHTA and CDR2 is FQGNSA. With 3 bases clipped from V and 7 bases from J, the junction kept 6 bases outside the gene matches. The CDR3 region has the DNA TGTGCCAGCAGCTTCGGGACTAGCGATCAGAATGAGCAGTTCTTC. Translating gives CASSFGTSDQNEQFF.

This rearrangement joins TRBV10-3 to TRBJ2-1, with 8 bases that match TRBD2. The germline CDR1 and CDR2 sequences are ENHRY and SYGVKD. The CDR3 length is 15 residues. V was clipped by 2 bases and J by 11 bases; unmatched bases: 11. CDR3 residues: CAISEVATSASQQFF. The CDR3 region has the DNA TGTGCCATCAGTGAGGTGGCGACTAGCGCGTCGCAGCAGTTCTTC.

The V call is TRBV4-3, the J call TRBJ2-5, with 8 positions matching TRBD2. The CDR3 runs 16 residues. Germline values: CDR1 LGHNA, CDR2 YSLEER. The V and J ends lost 0 bases and 0 bases, in that order; junction bases with no gene match: 3. The CDR3 region has the DNA TGCGCCAGCAGCCAAGACAGCGGGGGAAACCAAGAGACCCAGTACTTC. This codes for CASSQDSGGNQETQYF.